Below, 5 T cell receptor beta chains from the same sample are listed, as sequenced in a study of shared clonotypes between healthy human individuals. The assay was immunoSEQ multiplex PCR, and TCRdb's table has in-frame clones only and misses some. Here the sample spans about 460,000 clones, 77% being singletons. Sequencing input: PBMCs. The source of these receptors is a woman in her thirties or forties in good health. Some clones in this sample may be carry-over from other donors' samples.

Remarks on this clone: One base separates it from a far larger clone, so it is likely a read error. The chain carries TRBV19 and TRBJ2-6; D is unresolved. The CDR3 is 11 residues long. Trimming took 4 bases from V and 15 from J, leaving 10 bases between them. Looked up from germline, CDR1 is LNHDA and CDR2 is SQIVND (reference sequence). The CDR3 coding sequence is TGTGCCAGTAGTACGGGCCTCGCCCTGACTTTC. This translates into CASSTGLALTF.

Comment on this clone: A read error is the likely source, as a far larger clone sits one nucleotide away. V gene TRBV15 combines with J gene TRBJ2-3; D unresolved. This CDR3 is built from 14 residues. Germline V CDR1 and CDR2: LNHNV, YYDKDF (reference sequence). CDR3 sequence: CAPSPRTLGDTQYF. The CDR3 nucleotides read TGTGCCCCCAGCCCAAGGACCCTCGGAGATACGCAGTATTTT.

The chain couples TRBV5-1 to TRBJ2-1; 7 positions agree with TRBD2. The V gene's germline CDR1 is SGHRS and CDR2 YFSETQ. V lost 4 bases to trimming and J lost 2 bases; unmatched junction nucleotides: 9. This CDR3 has 16 amino acids. The DNA for the CDR3 is TGCGCCAGCAGCCCCGGGAGGTCCGACACCTACAATGAGCAGTTCTTC. Protein sequence: CASSPGRSDTYNEQFF.

The chain has TRBV5-6 and TRBJ1-2; D remains ambiguous. V was cut by 4 bases and J by 4 bases, with 14 bases left in between. The CDR3 sequence is 14 residues long. CDR1 is SGHDT and CDR2 is YYEEEE in the germline V gene. The CDR3 DNA reads as TGTGCCAGCAGCCGGAGCCTTGGAGTCTATGGCTACACCTTC. Its translation is CASSRSLGVYGYTF.

This clone was observed once. The V and J genes are TRBV5-4 and TRBJ2-7; D is uncertain. The CDR3 has 13 residues. V lost 2 bases and J lost 3, with 9 bases in between. Germline V CDR1 and CDR2: SGHNT, YYREEE (reference sequence). The CDR3 bases are TGTGCCAGCAGCTTAAGGCAAAACTACGAGCAGTACTTC. The encoded protein is CASSLRQNYEQYF.